These T cell receptor beta chains were read from a single sample in a study of T cell responses to AZD1222 COVID-19 vaccine. The table came from immunoSEQ multiplex PCR; TCRdb's copy has only in-frame clones and leaves some out. Of 100,000 or so clones detected, roughly nine tenths appear once; the ten largest clones hold 4% to 5%. Sequencing used peripheral blood, obtained on day 0 of AZD1222 vaccination. All receptors derive from an adult in good health. Both conserved end residues are part of each CDR3. The order of the fields is D gene, V gene, J gene, clone size, CDR3 DNA, CDR3 protein. The D gene is left open where the match is weak. A row's size may be missing; if present it is once, few, many or a size class.

NA	TRBV5-6	TRBJ2-7	few	TGTGCCAGCACCAGGGTAGGGAGGAGGCAGTACTTC	CASTRVGRRQYF
NA	TRBV7-2	TRBJ2-3	NA	TGTGCCAGCAGCCCGCGGAGGTTAGGGGCAGATACGCAGTATTTT	CASSPRRLGADTQYF
NA	TRBV6-5	TRBJ2-7	NA	TGTGCCAGCAGTTACTCGAAGGCTAGCGTGCTCTACGAGCAGTACTTC	CASSYSKASVLYEQYF
TRBD1	TRBV27	TRBJ2-7	NA	TGTGCCAGCAGTAGGTGGATCGGACAGGGGTTTCACGAGCAGTACTTC	CASSRWIGQGFHEQYF
TRBD2	TRBV3-1/TRBV3-2	TRBJ2-5	NA	TGTGCCAGCAGCCAAGAGCCGACTAGCGGGGAGACCCAGTACTTC	CASSQEPTSGETQYF
NA	TRBV6-1	TRBJ1-1	few	TGTGCCAGCAGTGAGGGCGAGAGGACTGAAGCTTTCTTT	CASSEGERTEAFF
NA	TRBV7-8	TRBJ2-7	NA	TGTGCCAGCAGCCCCCCCTCCTACGAGCAGTACTTC	CASSPPSYEQYF
NA	TRBV6-4	TRBJ1-1	NA	TGTGCCAGCAAGGGGAGGGGGGAGGAGAACACTGAAGCTTTCTTT	CASKGRGEENTEAFF
NA	TRBV12-3/TRBV12-4	TRBJ1-4	NA	TGTGCCAGCAGGCCCCCAGGTGAAAAACTGTTTTTT	CASRPPGEKLFF
NA	TRBV27	TRBJ1-1	NA	TGTGCCAGCATGTCACGTCTTGGCGAAGCTTTCTTT	CASMSRLGEAFF
NA	TRBV4-3	TRBJ1-3	NA	TGCGCCAGCAGCCAAGAATTACAGATTAACTCTGGAAACACCATATATTTT	CASSQELQINSGNTIYF
NA	TRBV2	TRBJ1-1	NA	TGTGCCAGCAGTGATGGGGGCAGGGGCGCAGGGAACACTGAAGCTTTCTTT	CASSDGGRGAGNTEAFF
NA	TRBV9	TRBJ1-5	NA	TGTGCCAGCAGCGGGGGCGGGCAGCCCCAGCATTTT	CASSGGGQPQHF
NA	TRBV30	TRBJ1-5	NA	TGTGCCTGGAGTGTACAGCAAGGGAGGCCCCAGCATTTT	CAWSVQQGRPQHF
TRBD2	TRBV5-1	TRBJ2-5	NA	TGCGCCAGCAGCAAGGGGACTAGCCAGACTATTAATAGAGGGGAGACCCAGTACTTC	CASSKGTSQTINRGETQYF
NA	TRBV5-6	TRBJ1-2	NA	TGTGCCAGCAGCGGACCCGGATCGGGCTACACCTTC	CASSGPGSGYTF
TRBD2	TRBV9	TRBJ2-3	NA	TGTGCCAGCAGCGTACTAGCGGGGGGGCCAAATACGCAGTATTTT	CASSVLAGGPNTQYF
NA	TRBV6-5	TRBJ1-6	NA	TGTGCCAGCAGTACCCTACAGACAGGCCATTCACCCCTCCACTTT	CASSTLQTGHSPLHF
NA	TRBV7-3	TRBJ2-7	NA	TGTGCCAGCAGCTTAACTGGTGGGATTGGGGCTTACGAGCAGTACTTC	CASSLTGGIGAYEQYF
NA	TRBV18	TRBJ1-1	NA	TGTGCCAGCTCACAGGCGCGGGGTTTGGAAGCTTTCTTT	CASSQARGLEAFF
NA	TRBV5-1	TRBJ1-1	NA	TGCGCCAGCAGCTTGGGGGGGCGCCCCACTGAAGCTTTCTTT	CASSLGGRPTEAFF
NA	TRBV5-1	TRBJ1-4	NA	TGCGCCAGCAGCTTGGCCCAAAGGGCTGGGACCTCAACTAATGAAAAACTGTTTTTT	CASSLAQRAGTSTNEKLFF
NA	TRBV7-2	TRBJ2-1	NA	TGTGCCAGCAGCTTAGGGAGCGGCAATGAGCAGTTCTTC	CASSLGSGNEQFF
TRBD1	TRBV5-5	TRBJ1-5	NA	TGTGCCAGCAGCTCGAGAGGACAGGGGTACAATCAGCCCCAGCATTTT	CASSSRGQGYNQPQHF
TRBD2	TRBV7-3	TRBJ2-2	NA	TGTGCCAGCAGCTCCTTCCCCCTCACTAGCGGGGGGGCCGGGACCGGGGAGCTGTTTTTT	CASSSFPLTSGGAGTGELFF
TRBD1	TRBV19	TRBJ2-7	NA	TGTGCCAGTAGTTCTAAGGGGACAGGGGGCCACGAGCAGTACTTC	CASSSKGTGGHEQYF
NA	TRBV5-6	TRBJ1-4	NA	TGTGCCAGCAGCTTGGCCGGCCAGGGAAATGAAAAACTGTTTTTT	CASSLAGQGNEKLFF
NA	TRBV6-2/TRBV6-3	TRBJ1-5	NA	TGTGCCAGCAGTTACTCTCCGGGGCAGGGGAATCAGCCCCAGCATTTT	CASSYSPGQGNQPQHF
TRBD1	TRBV9	TRBJ2-3	NA	TGTGCCAGCAGCCCCCGGACAGGGTACGGCACAGATACGCAGTATTTT	CASSPRTGYGTDTQYF
NA	TRBV6-2/TRBV6-3	TRBJ2-7	NA	TGTGCCAGCAGCAACGACGAGCAGTACTTC	CASSNDEQYF
TRBD1	TRBV30	TRBJ1-6	NA	TGTGCCTGGAGTCTCAGGACAGGTGTCTGGTCACCCCTCCACTTT	CAWSLRTGVWSPLHF
NA	TRBV30	TRBJ1-1	NA	TGTGCCTGGAGTGCGGTGGCCGAGGGGAACACTGAAGCTTTCTTT	CAWSAVAEGNTEAFF
NA	TRBV11-1	TRBJ1-2	NA	TGTGCCAGCAGCTTAGGAGGGAGGGGAAGACTTGGCTACACCTTC	CASSLGGRGRLGYTF
NA	TRBV19	TRBJ1-4	NA	TGTGCCAGTAGTATAGGCGGGTCCCAAAAAAAACTGTTTTTT	CASSIGGSQKKLFF
TRBD1	TRBV4-2	TRBJ2-2	NA	TGTGCCAGCAGCCAAGATCCCGACAGGGTGTTGGCCGGGGAGCTGTTTTTT	CASSQDPDRVLAGELFF
NA	TRBV3-1/TRBV3-2	TRBJ1-6	once	TGTGCCAGCAGCCAAGAGAGAGGGGCCCCCAATTCACCCCTCCACTTT	CASSQERGAPNSPLHF
TRBD2	TRBV27	TRBJ2-7	NA	TGTGCCAGCCCCCATTGGGATAGCGGGGGCTGGAGCTCCTACGAGCAGTACTTC	CASPHWDSGGWSSYEQYF
NA	TRBV28	TRBJ1-1	NA	TGTGCCAGCAGTCTCACAGGGCCCATGAACACTGAAGCTTTCTTT	CASSLTGPMNTEAFF
NA	TRBV5-3	TRBJ1-6	NA	TGTGCCAGAAGCTTGGCCTCGGGGACACCTAATTCACCCCTCCACTTT	CARSLASGTPNSPLHF
TRBD2	TRBV24-1	TRBJ2-3	NA	TGTGCCACCAGTGGTGGGACTAGCGGGGTAACAGATACGCAGTATTTT	CATSGGTSGVTDTQYF
TRBD1	TRBV19	TRBJ1-2	NA	TGTGCCAGTAGGTCGGACAGGCTTAACTATGGCTACACCTTC	CASRSDRLNYGYTF
TRBD1	TRBV6-5	TRBJ1-2	NA	TGTGCCAGCGGGCTCATGGACAGGGTCTGGGGAGGCTACACCTTC	CASGLMDRVWGGYTF
TRBD1	TRBV2	TRBJ1-2	NA	TGTGCCAGCAGTCCCCTCCTCGGACAGGGTGGAGGCTACACCTTC	CASSPLLGQGGGYTF
NA	TRBV5-6	TRBJ1-2	NA	TGTGCCAGCAACAGTGGAGGGGGAAGGGGCTACACCTTC	CASNSGGGRGYTF
NA	TRBV7-9	TRBJ1-2	NA	TGTGCCAGCAGCCAGAGGGAGACGGCTTATGGGGGCTACACCTTC	CASSQRETAYGGYTF
NA	TRBV19	TRBJ2-6	NA	TGTGCCAGTAAGGGACTGAGCTCTGGGGCCAACGTCCTGACTTTC	CASKGLSSGANVLTF
NA	TRBV27	TRBJ1-5	NA	TGTGCCAGCAAAACCTGGCGGACACCTACGTCTCGGGGCAATCAGCCCCAGCATTTT	CASKTWRTPTSRGNQPQHF